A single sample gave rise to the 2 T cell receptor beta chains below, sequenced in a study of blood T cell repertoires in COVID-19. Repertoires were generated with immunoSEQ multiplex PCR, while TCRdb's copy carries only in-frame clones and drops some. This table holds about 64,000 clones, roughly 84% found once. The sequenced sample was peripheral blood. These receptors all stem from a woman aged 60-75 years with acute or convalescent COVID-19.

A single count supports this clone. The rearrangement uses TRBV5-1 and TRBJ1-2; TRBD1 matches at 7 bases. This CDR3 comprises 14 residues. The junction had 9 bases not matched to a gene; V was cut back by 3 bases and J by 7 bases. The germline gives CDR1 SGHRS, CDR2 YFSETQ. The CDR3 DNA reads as TGCGCCAGCAGCTCATACGGACAGGTTGGTGGCTACACCTTC. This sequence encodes CASSSYGQVGGYTF.

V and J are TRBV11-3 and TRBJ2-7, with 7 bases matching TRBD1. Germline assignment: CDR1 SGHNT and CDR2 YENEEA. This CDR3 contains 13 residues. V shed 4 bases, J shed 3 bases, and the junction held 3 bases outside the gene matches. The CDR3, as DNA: TGTGCCAGCAGCTCGACAGGGTTCTACGAGCAGTACTTC. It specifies CASSSTGFYEQYF.